Shown below are 11 T cell receptor beta chains from a single sample sequenced in a study of blood T cell repertoires in COVID-19. Libraries were prepared by immunoSEQ multiplex PCR; TCRdb keeps only in-frame clonotypes and omits some of them. Here the sample spans around 200,000 clones, approximately 80% being singletons. The sequenced material came from peripheral blood. The receptors here all came from a woman aged 65 to 85 with COVID-19, enrolled during active disease.

This chain links TRBV28 with TRBJ1-1; weak D call: TRBD1 (5 bases). Germline V gene lookup returns CDR1 MDHEN and CDR2 SYDVKM. V gave up 8 bases and J gave up 7 bases, with 20 bases separating them. The CDR3 loop spans 14 amino acids. The DNA for the CDR3 is TGTGCCAGCCTGGAGGGGTACAGCACCAGTGAAGCTTTCTTT. It specifies CASLEGYSTSEAFF.

The chain couples TRBV21-1 to TRBJ1-1; the table's D call, TRBD1, has no DNA check behind it. TRBV21-1 is listed as a pseudogene. The CDR3 is 13 residues long. CDR3 nucleotide sequence: TGTGCCAGCCCTAGTGACAGGGCCACTGAAGCTTTCTTT. It specifies CASPSDRATEAFF.

The gene calls are TRBV10-3 and TRBJ2-5; TRBD1 agrees at 7 bases. Germline V gene data show CDR1 as ENHRY and CDR2 as SYGVKD. V dropped 4 bases and J dropped 2; count of bases not matched to a gene: 10. The CDR3 runs 16 residues. The CDR3 sequence is CAISGNRTGQQETQYF. The CDR3, as DNA: TGTGCCATCAGTGGCAATCGGACAGGACAGCAAGAGACCCAGTACTTC.

Concerning this clone: Other DNA sequences from this sample encode an identical CDR3 as well. The chain joins TRBV27 to TRBJ2-7; perhaps TRBD1 as D (6 bases). The length of the CDR3 is 13 residues. With 8 bases removed from V and 0 bases from J, the gap between germline ends came to 11 bases. Germline CDR1 and CDR2: MNHEY and SMNVEV (reference sequence). Here the CDR3 reads CASSRGSSYEQYF. DNA of the CDR3: TGTGCCAGCTCCAGGGGTTCCTCCTACGAGCAGTACTTC.

The chain carries TRBV18 and TRBJ2-7, with D maybe TRBD1 (6 bases). CDR3 length equals 14 residues. Germline V gene lookup returns CDR1 KGHSH and CDR2 LQKENI. Trimming pared 5 bases from V and 1 base from J, leaving 12 bases between. CDR3 sequence: CASSIQGQSYEQYF. Written as DNA, the CDR3 is TGTGCCAGCTCAATTCAGGGACAATCCTACGAGCAGTACTTC.

The rearrangement links TRBV5-1 to TRBJ2-2; no reliable D call. The CDR3 is made up of 14 amino acids. Germline V lookup: CDR1 SGHRS, CDR2 YFSETQ. Trimming took off 1 base at V and 5 bases at J, with 9 bases between the two ends. The CDR3 region has the DNA TGCGCCAGCAGCTTGTTGGGCCGTACCGGGGAGCTGTTTTTT. Translated: CASSLLGRTGELFF.

The CDR3 bases are TGTGCCAGCACTACAGGGGAAAAACTGTTTTTT. This translates into CASTTGEKLFF. The chain employs TRBV12-3 or TRBV12-4 and TRBJ1-4; possibly TRBD1 for D (6 bases). This CDR3 region has 11 residues. Trimming took off 7 bases at V and 8 bases at J, with 8 bases between the two ends.

The chain's CDR3 is CASGQGKDYNEQFF. In nucleotides, the CDR3 is TGTGCCAGCGGACAGGGGAAGGACTACAATGAGCAGTTCTTC. The chain joins TRBV27 to TRBJ2-1; 9 bases align to TRBD1. The CDR3 runs 14 residues. Germline CDR1 MNHEY, CDR2 SMNVEV (reference sequence). The ends lost 8 bases at V and 3 bases at J; junction bases unmatched: 5.

The chain has TRBV28 and TRBJ1-4; D gene ambiguous. Germline CDR1 is MDHEN and CDR2 is SYDVKM. Trimming removed 2 bases at V and 11 bases at J, with 12 bases between. The CDR3 totals 13 residues. CDR3 in DNA: TGTGCCAGCAGTTTAAACCCCTCGAGGAAACTGTTTTTT. Its protein is CASSLNPSRKLFF.

CDR3 in amino acids: CASSLSGGAPNEQFF. CDR3 DNA: TGTGCCAGCAGCCTTAGCGGGGGGGCCCCTAATGAGCAGTTCTTC. The V call is TRBV6-5, the J call TRBJ2-1, with 11 bases identical to TRBD2. Unmatched junction bases numbered 8, after V lost 6 bases and J lost 7 bases. CDR1 is MNHEY, CDR2 SVGAGI, per germline. The length of the CDR3 is 15 residues.

The chain links TRBV7-8 to TRBJ1-2, with 7 bases fitting TRBD1. In germline, CDR1 is SGHVS, CDR2 FQNEAQ. CDR3 size: 14 residues. J was trimmed by 4 bases and V by 5 bases; bases with no gene match: 7. The CDR3 nucleotides read TGTGCCAGCAGCCACAGGGACAGCTCCTATGGCTACACCTTC. This codes for CASSHRDSSYGYTF. Full variable domain (remainder filled in from reference TRBV7-8 and TRBJ1-2): GAGVSQSPRYKVAKRGQDVALRCDPISGHVSLFWYQQALGQGPEFLTYFQNEAQLDKSGLPSDRFFAERPEGSVSTLKIQRTQQEDSAVYLCASSHRDSSYGYTFGSGTRLTVV.